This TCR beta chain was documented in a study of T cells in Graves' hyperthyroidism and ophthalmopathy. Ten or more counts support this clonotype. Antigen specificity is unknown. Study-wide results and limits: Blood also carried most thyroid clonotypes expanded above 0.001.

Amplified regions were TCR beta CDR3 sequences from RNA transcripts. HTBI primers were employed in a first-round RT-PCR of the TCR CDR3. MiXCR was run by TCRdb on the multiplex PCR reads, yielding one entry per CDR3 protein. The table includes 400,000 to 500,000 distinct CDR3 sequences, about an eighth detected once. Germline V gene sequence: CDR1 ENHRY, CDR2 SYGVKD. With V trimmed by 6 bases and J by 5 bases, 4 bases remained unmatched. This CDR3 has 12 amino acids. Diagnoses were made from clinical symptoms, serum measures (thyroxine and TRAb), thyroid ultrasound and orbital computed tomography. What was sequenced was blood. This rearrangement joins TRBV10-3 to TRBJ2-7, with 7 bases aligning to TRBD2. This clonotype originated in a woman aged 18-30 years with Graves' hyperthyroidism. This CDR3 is CAIRGGSHEQYF. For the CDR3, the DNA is TGTGCCATCAGAGGCGGGAGTCACGAGCAGTACTTC.